Detailed here is one T cell receptor beta chain. The target antigen is unknown. Assay used: immunoSEQ multiplex PCR; TCRdb lists only in-frame clones, some missing. The profile shows approximately 150,000 clones, 85% to 95% of them singletons. These data belong to a study of T cell responses to AZD1222 COVID-19 vaccine. Study context: Pooling of second doses given at about 4 or about 12 weeks was done.

The CDR3 has 15 residues. The germline V gene has CDR1 MNHEY and CDR2 SMNVEV (reference sequence). Trimming removed 4 bases at V and 4 bases at J, with 14 bases between. Study-wide findings and caveats: Females outnumbered males among donors, who were mostly white British; clonal diversity was possibly underestimated. Variant regions that are unmutated are reportedly the target of nearly half of spike-specific TCRs.

The J gene is TRBJ1-5, the V gene TRBV27; D gene ambiguous. Sample: peripheral blood, taken on day 0 of AZD1222 vaccination. This sequence was found in an adult in good health. Here the CDR3 reads CASSYLTDGNQPQHF. CDR3 coding DNA: TGTGCCAGCAGTTATTTAACCGACGGGAATCAGCCCCAGCATTTT.